The text below deals with one TCR beta chain. Its antigen remains unidentified. The data were obtained in a study of vaccination and CD4 T cells after COVID-19. Whole-study context: Convalescent patients were SARS-CoV-2 positive by nasal swab PCR; nine or ten mild, one severe. Post-COVID draws followed diagnosis by a median 101 days (range 35 to 161).

The Oncomine TCR Beta short-read assay sequenced DNA from cultured CD4+ T cells. TCRdb ran MiXCR on the PCR reads and lists one entry per CDR3 protein. The sample carries about 12,000 distinct CDR3 sequences, roughly half recorded once. Trimming removed 5 bases from V and 6 bases from J; junction bases left unmatched: 0. CDR3 length equals 12 residues. Findings and caveats of the study: For convalescent patients, 304 of the 307 vaccine-specific clones analyzed were classified as spike mono-reactive.

Treatment here: approximately 11-day PBMC culture with coronavirus spike peptide pools or control peptides (ViraFEST assay). The sequenced sample consisted of CD4+ T cells from blood, cultured in vitro. This clonotype was sampled from a human donor who had recovered from COVID-19. The chain couples TRBV12-3 or TRBV12-4 to TRBJ2-1, with 8 bases matching TRBD1. CDR3 nucleotides: TGTGCCAGCAGTACAGGGGGCAATGAGCAGTTCTTC. As protein: CASSTGGNEQFF.